This is a list of T cell receptor beta chains from one sample in a study of T-cell reconstitution after alpha-beta-depleted transplantation in children. Each CDR3 protein is one row after TCRdb ran MiXCR on the PCR reads. The data contain hundreds of thousands of distinct CDR3 sequences, roughly an eighth of them singletons. Sample: PBMCs from the stem cell graft donor, taken from the stem cell graft. Receptors were obtained from a human donor who donated a stem cell graft to a child with combined immunodeficiency. Both conserved end residues are part of each CDR3. The order of the fields is J gene, V gene, D gene, clone size, CDR3 DNA, CDR3 protein. D genes are given only for firm matches. Expanded clones get a size class; other rows say once, few or many, or leave the size out.

J: TRBJ2-1; V: TRBV4-3; D: TRBD2; size: .; DNA: TGCGCCAGCAGCCAAGATTTGCCTAGCGGGTCCTACAATGAGCAGTTCTTC; CDR3: CASSQDLPSGSYNEQFF
J: TRBJ2-5; V: TRBV20-1; D: TRBD2; size: few; DNA: TGCAGTGCGAGGCCATTAACGGGGACTAGAGAGACCCAGTACTTC; CDR3: CSARPLTGTRETQYF
J: TRBJ1-2; V: TRBV20-1; D: .; size: few; DNA: TGCAGTGCTAGCCAATTCCGGGACAACCATGGCTACACCTTC; CDR3: CSASQFRDNHGYTF
J: TRBJ2-5; V: TRBV20-1; D: TRBD1; size: .; DNA: TGCAGTGCCACTTCAGACAGGGCCCAAGAGACCCAGTACTTC; CDR3: CSATSDRAQETQYF
J: TRBJ2-3; V: TRBV7-2; D: .; size: .; DNA: TGTGCCAGCAGCTGGGGTCGGGTAGATACGCAGTATTTT; CDR3: CASSWGRVDTQYF
J: TRBJ1-1; V: TRBV12-3/TRBV12-4; D: .; size: many; DNA: TGTGCCAGCATTAAAGGGGCCACTGAAGCTTTCTTT; CDR3: CASIKGATEAFF
J: TRBJ2-1; V: TRBV11-3; D: TRBD2; size: .; DNA: TGTGCCAGCAGCTTAGCTAGCGGGGAGCATGAGCAGTTCTTC; CDR3: CASSLASGEHEQFF
J: TRBJ2-7; V: TRBV7-2; D: .; size: .; DNA: TGTGCCAGCAGCTCGACCTTCCACGAGCAGTACTTC; CDR3: CASSSTFHEQYF
J: TRBJ1-2; V: TRBV12-3/TRBV12-4; D: .; size: .; DNA: TGTGCCAGCAGTTTACTCCAGGGACGAGGGTATGGCTACACCTTC; CDR3: CASSLLQGRGYGYTF
J: TRBJ2-5; V: TRBV6-5; D: .; size: .; DNA: TGTGCCAGCAGTCTATTCGGCGCTACGGGGCCGGGTCAAGAGACCCAGTACTTC; CDR3: CASSLFGATGPGQETQYF
J: TRBJ2-7; V: TRBV20-1; D: .; size: few; DNA: TGCAGTGCTATAGGTGGCGGGGCGAAGAGAGAGCAGTACTTC; CDR3: CSAIGGGAKREQYF
J: TRBJ2-1; V: TRBV12-3/TRBV12-4; D: TRBD1; size: few; DNA: TGTGCCAGCAGTGACCCGGGACAGGGCCACAATGAGCAGTTCTTC; CDR3: CASSDPGQGHNEQFF
J: TRBJ1-2; V: TRBV12-3/TRBV12-4; D: TRBD1; size: many; DNA: TGTGCCAGCAGTCTCGGACAGGGCGGCTATGGCTACACCTTC; CDR3: CASSLGQGGYGYTF
J: TRBJ2-1; V: TRBV10-3; D: TRBD2; size: many; DNA: TGTGCCATCAGTGACCCCCGGGGGGGAGGGATCGATGAGCAGTTCTTC; CDR3: CAISDPRGGGIDEQFF
J: TRBJ1-2; V: TRBV29-1; D: TRBD1; size: few; DNA: TGCAGCGGTGAATCAGGGGGAAACTATGGCTACACCTTC; CDR3: CSGESGGNYGYTF
J: TRBJ1-1; V: TRBV7-2; D: .; size: .; DNA: TGTGCCAGCACCCTGGGGGTACGGAGGGCTGAAGCTTTCTTT; CDR3: CASTLGVRRAEAFF
J: TRBJ2-7; V: TRBV5-1; D: .; size: .; DNA: TGCGCCAGCAGCTCCGGGACCCTAAACTACGAGCAGTACTTC; CDR3: CASSSGTLNYEQYF
J: TRBJ1-2; V: TRBV12-3/TRBV12-4; D: TRBD1; size: .; DNA: TGTGCCAGCAGCCTTACCGGGACAGCGTCCTATGGCTACACCTTC; CDR3: CASSLTGTASYGYTF
J: TRBJ2-3; V: TRBV27; D: TRBD2; size: .; DNA: TGTGCCAGCAGTTTGTGGCGGGGGAGCACAGATACGCAGTATTTT; CDR3: CASSLWRGSTDTQYF
J: TRBJ2-7; V: TRBV20-1; D: .; size: few; DNA: TGCAGTGCTAGGCCCCGGGGCCACTACGAGCAGTACTTC; CDR3: CSARPRGHYEQYF
J: TRBJ1-2; V: TRBV30; D: .; size: .; DNA: TGTGCCTGGAGTGGAGCGTCTGACTCGGGAGGCTACACCTTC; CDR3: CAWSGASDSGGYTF
J: TRBJ2-1; V: TRBV7-2; D: .; size: few; DNA: TGTGCCAGCAATCTTCTCGGGGGGCGGTGGTACAATGAGCAGTTCTTC; CDR3: CASNLLGGRWYNEQFF
J: TRBJ2-7; V: TRBV6-1; D: .; size: .; DNA: TGTGCCAGCAAGACTAGGGCAGGGGGTATCCACGAGCAGTACTTC; CDR3: CASKTRAGGIHEQYF
J: TRBJ1-1; V: TRBV21-1; D: .; size: .; DNA: TGTGCCAGCAGCACCAAAAGGGGGGCCGGCGCTGAAGCTTTCTTT; CDR3: CASSTKRGAGAEAFF
J: TRBJ2-5; V: TRBV6-1; D: .; size: .; DNA: TGTGCCAGCAGTAGATCCCAGACTAGGTTGGAGACCCAGTACTTC; CDR3: CASSRSQTRLETQYF
J: TRBJ2-7; V: TRBV29-1; D: .; size: few; DNA: TGCAGCGTGAGGGGACAAGGCCTCTACGAGCAGTACTTC; CDR3: CSVRGQGLYEQYF
J: TRBJ2-5; V: TRBV20-1; D: .; size: few; DNA: TGCAGTGCTATGGGAAAAGGGGGGTTTTGGGAGACCCAGTACTTC; CDR3: CSAMGKGGFWETQYF
J: TRBJ2-7; V: TRBV7-2; D: .; size: .; DNA: TGTGCCAGCAGCTTCCTCGGGAGCTCCTACGAGCAGTACTTC; CDR3: CASSFLGSSYEQYF
J: TRBJ1-4; V: TRBV5-1; D: TRBD1; size: .; DNA: TGCGCCAGCAGCTTGGGACATACAGGGGGCGGTGAAAAACTGTTTTTT; CDR3: CASSLGHTGGGEKLFF